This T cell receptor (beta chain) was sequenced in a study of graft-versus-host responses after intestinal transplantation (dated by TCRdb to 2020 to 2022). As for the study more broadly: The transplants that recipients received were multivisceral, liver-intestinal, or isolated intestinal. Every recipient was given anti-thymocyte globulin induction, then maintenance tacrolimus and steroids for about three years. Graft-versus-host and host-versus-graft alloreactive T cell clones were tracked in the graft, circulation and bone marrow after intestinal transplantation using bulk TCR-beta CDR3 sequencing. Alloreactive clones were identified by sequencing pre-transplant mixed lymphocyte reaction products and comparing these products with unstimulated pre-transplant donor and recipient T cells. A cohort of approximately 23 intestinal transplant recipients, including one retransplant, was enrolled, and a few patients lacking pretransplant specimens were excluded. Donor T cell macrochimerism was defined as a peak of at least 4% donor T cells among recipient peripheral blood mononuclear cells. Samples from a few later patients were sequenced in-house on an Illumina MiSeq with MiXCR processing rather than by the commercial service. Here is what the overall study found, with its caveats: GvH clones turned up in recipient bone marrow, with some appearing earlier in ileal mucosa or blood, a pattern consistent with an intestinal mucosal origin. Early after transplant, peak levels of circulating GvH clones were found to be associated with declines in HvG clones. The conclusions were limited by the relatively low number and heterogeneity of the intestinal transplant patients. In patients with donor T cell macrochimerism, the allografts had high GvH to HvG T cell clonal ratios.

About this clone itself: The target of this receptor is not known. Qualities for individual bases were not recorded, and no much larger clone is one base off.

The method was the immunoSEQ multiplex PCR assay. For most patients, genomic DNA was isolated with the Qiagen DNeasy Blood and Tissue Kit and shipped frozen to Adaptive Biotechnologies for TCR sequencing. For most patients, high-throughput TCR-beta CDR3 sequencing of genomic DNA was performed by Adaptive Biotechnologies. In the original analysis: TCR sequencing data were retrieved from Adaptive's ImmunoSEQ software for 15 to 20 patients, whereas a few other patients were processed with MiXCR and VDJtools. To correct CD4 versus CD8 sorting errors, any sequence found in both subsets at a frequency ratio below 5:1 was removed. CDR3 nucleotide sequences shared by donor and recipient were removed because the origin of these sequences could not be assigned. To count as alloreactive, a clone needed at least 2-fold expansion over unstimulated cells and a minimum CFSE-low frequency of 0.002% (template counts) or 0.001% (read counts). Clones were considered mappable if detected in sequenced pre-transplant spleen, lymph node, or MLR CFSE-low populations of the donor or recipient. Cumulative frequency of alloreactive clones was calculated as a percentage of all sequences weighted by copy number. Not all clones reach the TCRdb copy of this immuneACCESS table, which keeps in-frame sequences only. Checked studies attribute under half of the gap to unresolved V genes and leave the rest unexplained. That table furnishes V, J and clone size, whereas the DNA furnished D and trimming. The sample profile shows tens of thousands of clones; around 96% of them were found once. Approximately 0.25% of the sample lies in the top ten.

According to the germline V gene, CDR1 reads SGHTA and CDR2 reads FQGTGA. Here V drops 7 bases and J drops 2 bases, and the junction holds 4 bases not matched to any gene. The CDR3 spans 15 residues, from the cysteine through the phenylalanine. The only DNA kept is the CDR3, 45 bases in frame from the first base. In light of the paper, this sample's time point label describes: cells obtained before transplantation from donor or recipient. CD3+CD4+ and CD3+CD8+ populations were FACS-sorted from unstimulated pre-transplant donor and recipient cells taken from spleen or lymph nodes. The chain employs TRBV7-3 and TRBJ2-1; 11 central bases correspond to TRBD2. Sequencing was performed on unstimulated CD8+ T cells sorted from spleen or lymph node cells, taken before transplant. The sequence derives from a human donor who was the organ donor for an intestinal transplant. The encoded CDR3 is CASTSSGGPYNEQFF. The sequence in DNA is TGTGCCAGCACCTCTAGCGGGGGGCCCTACAATGAGCAGTTCTTC.